The 4 T cell receptor beta chains in this list originate from one sample, sequenced in a study of blood T cell repertoires in COVID-19 (dated by TCRdb to about 2020). Library preparation was by the immunoSEQ multiplex PCR assay. This is the immuneACCESS table as TCRdb keeps it, with only in-frame sequences that have V and J called. A part of the clones is gone; compared with another copy, unresolved V genes explain less than half, and the rest is unexplained. The table for this sample lists under 300,000 clones; 70% to 90% of them were counted only once. The leading ten clones occupy 2.1% of the sample. The sequenced sample was peripheral blood. All receptors derive from a woman aged 40 to 50 who had recovered from COVID-19.

The chain recombines TRBV27 with TRBJ1-5, with TRBD1 identical over 9 bases. This CDR3 region has 12 residues. V shed 6 bases, J shed 6 bases, and the junction held 0 bases outside the gene matches. Per germline, CDR1 MNHEY and CDR2 SMNVEV (reference sequence). CDR3 amino acids: CASRTGGQPQHF. The CDR3 DNA reads TGTGCCAGCAGGACAGGGGGTCAGCCCCAGCATTTT.

This chain links TRBV18 with TRBJ1-2; 9 positions match TRBD1. The CDR3 totals 16 residues. Per germline, CDR1 KGHSH and CDR2 LQKENI. The junction had 5 bases not matched to a gene; V was cut back by 0 bases and J by 3 bases. This CDR3 reads CASSPPVTGGDYGYTF. The CDR3 DNA is TGTGCCAGCTCACCACCCGTAACAGGGGGCGACTATGGCTACACCTTC.

V usage is TRBV5-4 and J usage is TRBJ1-4, with D perhaps TRBD1 (6 bases). Per the germline V gene, CDR1 is SGHNT and CDR2 is YYREEE (reference sequence). CDR3 length equals 16 residues. V gave up 2 bases and J gave up 3 bases, with 14 bases separating them. CDR3 DNA: TGTGCCAGCAGCTTCGGGACACCTTTGGCTAATGAAAAACTGTTTTTT. This sequence encodes CASSFGTPLANEKLFF.

As for this clone: This specimen includes other DNA sequences encoding the same CDR3. The chain combines TRBV19 with TRBJ2-2; 8 bases match TRBD1. J lost 1 base, V lost 5 bases, and 6 bases had no gene match. Germline loops: CDR1 LNHDA, CDR2 SQIVND (reference sequence). The CDR3 consists of 16 residues. Written as DNA, the CDR3 is TGTGCCAGTAGTGTTACCGGGACAGGGAACACCGGGGAGCTGTTTTTT. Amino acid sequence: CASSVTGTGNTGELFF.